Listed below are T cell receptor beta chains from one sample, sequenced in a study of blood T cell repertoires in COVID-19. The repertoire was sequenced with immunoSEQ multiplex PCR; TCRdb's copy has only in-frame clones and lacks some. This table has about 300,000 clones, about 81% appearing once. Sequencing was performed on peripheral blood. These TCRs come from a human donor with COVID-19, enrolled during active disease. The donor label of this sample is uncertain. Both conserved end residues are part of each CDR3. The order of the fields is CDR3 DNA, CDR3 protein, V gene, clone size, D gene, J gene. The D gene is left open where the match is weak. The listing skips clone size in some rows; elsewhere it reads once, few, many or a size class.

TGTGCCAGCAGTGACAGGGCCAGGGACTATGGCTACACCTTC	CASSDRARDYGYTF	TRBV6-1	-	-	TRBJ1-2
TGTGCCAGCAGCCGGGGGGGGGCCTACGAGCAGTACTTC	CASSRGGAYEQYF	TRBV7-2	once	TRBD2	TRBJ2-7
TGTGCCAGCAGGGCACTAGCGGGGAACACCGGGGAGCTGTTTTTT	CASRALAGNTGELFF	TRBV2	-	TRBD2	TRBJ2-2
TGTGCCAGCAGATTGGCTCAGGGTGATACGCAGTATTTT	CASRLAQGDTQYF	TRBV7-8	-	-	TRBJ2-3
TGTGCCAGCAGTTACCCCGGAGGGCGTGGTGGCTACACCTTC	CASSYPGGRGGYTF	TRBV28	few	-	TRBJ1-2
TGTGCCAGCACTAGGGAGTCAACCGGGGAGCTGTTTTTT	CASTRESTGELFF	TRBV27	once	-	TRBJ2-2
TGTGCCAGCAGCCAAGAGCGGGCCCAAGAGACCCAGTACTTC	CASSQERAQETQYF	TRBV4-2	-	-	TRBJ2-5
TGCAGCGTCAAGGACAGGGGGCAAGAAGCTTTCTTT	CSVKDRGQEAFF	TRBV29-1	-	TRBD1	TRBJ1-1
TGTGCCAGCAGCTTAGTACGGGGAGGGGCCGCAGATACGCAGTATTTT	CASSLVRGGAADTQYF	TRBV7-8	once	TRBD2	TRBJ2-3
TGTGCCAGCAGCATAGCGGGAGTTGTAAATGAGCAGTTCTTC	CASSIAGVVNEQFF	TRBV11-2	-	TRBD2	TRBJ2-1
TGTGCCAGCAGTCGTACTGGGGGACAGCCAGCGTTGAACACTGAAGCTTTCTTT	CASSRTGGQPALNTEAFF	TRBV6-6	few	TRBD1	TRBJ1-1
TGTGCCAGCAGCCAAATACGCGCTGGTGAGCAGTTCTTC	CASSQIRAGEQFF	TRBV14	-	-	TRBJ2-1
TGTGCCATCAGGGCTAGAGGAGGGTACGGAGAATACGAGCAGTACTTC	CAIRARGGYGEYEQYF	TRBV10-3	once	-	TRBJ2-7
TGTGCCAGCAGCACCGGGACAGGGGGAAGCTATGGCTACACCTTC	CASSTGTGGSYGYTF	TRBV9	-	TRBD1	TRBJ1-2
TGTGCCAGCAGTCCATTGACTAGCAGAGAGCAGTACTTC	CASSPLTSREQYF	TRBV28	-	TRBD2	TRBJ2-7
TGCGCCAGCAGCGGGCTAGCGGGGTCCCAAGAGACCCAGTACTTC	CASSGLAGSQETQYF	TRBV5-1	-	TRBD2	TRBJ2-5
TGTGCCAGCAGCCCACAGGGGAGGACCGGCTACGAGCAGTACTTC	CASSPQGRTGYEQYF	TRBV5-6	-	-	TRBJ2-7
TGTGCCACCAGCATTGACAGGGGGTCTGCAGATACGCAGTATTTT	CATSIDRGSADTQYF	TRBV15	-	TRBD1	TRBJ2-3
TGTGCCAGCAAGAAACAGGGGAGTAGTTGGGAGCTGTTTTTT	CASKKQGSSWELFF	TRBV6-5	-	TRBD1	TRBJ2-2